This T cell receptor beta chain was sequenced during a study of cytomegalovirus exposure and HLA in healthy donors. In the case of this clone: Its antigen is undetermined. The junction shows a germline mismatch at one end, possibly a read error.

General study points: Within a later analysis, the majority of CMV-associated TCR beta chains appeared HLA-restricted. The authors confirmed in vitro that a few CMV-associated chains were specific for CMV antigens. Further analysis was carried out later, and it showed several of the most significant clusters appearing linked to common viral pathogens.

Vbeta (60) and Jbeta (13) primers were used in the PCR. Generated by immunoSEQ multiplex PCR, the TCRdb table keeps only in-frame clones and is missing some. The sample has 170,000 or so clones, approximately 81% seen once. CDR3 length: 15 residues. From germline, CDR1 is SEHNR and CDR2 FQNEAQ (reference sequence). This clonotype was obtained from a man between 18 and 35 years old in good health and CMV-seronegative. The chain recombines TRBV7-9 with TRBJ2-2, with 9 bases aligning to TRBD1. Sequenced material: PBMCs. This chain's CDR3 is CSSSLGDRDAGELFF. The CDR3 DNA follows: TGTTCCAGCAGCTTAGGGGACAGGGATGCCGGGGAGCTGTTTTTT.